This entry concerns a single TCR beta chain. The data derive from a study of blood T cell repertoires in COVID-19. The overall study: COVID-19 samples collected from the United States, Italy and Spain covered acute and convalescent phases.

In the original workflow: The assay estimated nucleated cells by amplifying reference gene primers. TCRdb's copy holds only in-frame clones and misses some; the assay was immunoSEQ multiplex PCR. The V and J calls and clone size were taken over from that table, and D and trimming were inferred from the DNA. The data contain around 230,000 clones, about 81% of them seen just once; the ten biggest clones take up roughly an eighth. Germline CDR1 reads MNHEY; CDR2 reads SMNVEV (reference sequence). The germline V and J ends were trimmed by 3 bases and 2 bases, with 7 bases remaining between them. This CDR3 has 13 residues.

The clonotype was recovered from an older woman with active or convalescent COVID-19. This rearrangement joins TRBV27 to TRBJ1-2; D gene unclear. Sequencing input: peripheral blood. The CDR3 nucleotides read TGTGCCAGCAGTTTGGCTCAGAACTATGGCTACACCTTC. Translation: CASSLAQNYGYTF.